This TCR beta chain stems from a study of blood T cell repertoires in COVID-19. Study summary: T cells, B-cell-depleted T cells, or PBMCs supplied cDNA or gDNA.

The recovered donors of Cohort 3 showed two negative PCRs, clearance, or symptom resolution. The repertoire was sequenced with immunoSEQ multiplex PCR; TCRdb's copy has only in-frame clones and lacks some. The data show about 250,000 clones, 65% to 90% seen once. Germline loops: CDR1 MNHEY, CDR2 SVGEGT. Trimming removed 2 bases from V and 2 bases from J, with 9 bases in between. CDR3 length: 14 amino acids. This receptor was taken from a man aged 35 to 55 who had recovered from COVID-19. What was sequenced was PBMCs or T cells enriched from blood (not recorded which). The chain recombines TRBV6-2 or TRBV6-3 with TRBJ1-2; no reliable D call. The CDR3, as DNA: TGTGCCAGCAGTTACGCGGCCAGAAACTATGGCTACACCTTC. This codes for CASSYAARNYGYTF.